This T cell receptor (beta chain) emerged from a study of cytomegalovirus exposure and HLA in healthy donors. The wider study: Among the 398 genotyped donors, 81% were placed in the Caucasian-associated ancestry cluster.

As concerns this clone: Other nucleotide sequences from this sample produce the same CDR3.

The PCR was carried out with 60 Vbeta primers and 13 Jbeta primers. Assay: immunoSEQ multiplex PCR; the TCRdb copy retains only in-frame clones and omits some. The sample comprises under 200,000 clones, approximately 80% of which are singletons, and 2.6% rests with the top ten. The sample consisted of PBMCs. The receptor was derived from a woman in her thirties or forties in good health and CMV-seropositive.

CDR3 in DNA: TGTGCCAGCAGCTTAGCGAGCGGGACGTACAATGAGCAGTTCTTC. It encodes CASSLASGTYNEQFF. The chain is built from TRBV7-2 and TRBJ2-1; 7 bases match TRBD2. The V and J ends lost 0 bases and 4 bases, in that order; junction bases with no gene match: 3. The CDR3 extends over 15 amino acids. The germline V gene encodes CDR1 SGHTA and CDR2 FQGNSA.